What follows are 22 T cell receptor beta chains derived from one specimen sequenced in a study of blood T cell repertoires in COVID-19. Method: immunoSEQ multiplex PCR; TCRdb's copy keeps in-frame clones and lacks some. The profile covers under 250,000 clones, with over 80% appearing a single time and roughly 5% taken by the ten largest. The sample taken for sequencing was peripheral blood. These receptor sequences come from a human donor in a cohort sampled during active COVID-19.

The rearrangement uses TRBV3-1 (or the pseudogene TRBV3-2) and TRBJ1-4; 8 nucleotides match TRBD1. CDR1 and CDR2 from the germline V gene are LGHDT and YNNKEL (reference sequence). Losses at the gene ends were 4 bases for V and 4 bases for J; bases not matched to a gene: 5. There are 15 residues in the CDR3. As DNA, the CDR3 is TGTGCCAGCAGCCTAATGGGACAGGATAATGAAAAACTGTTTTTT. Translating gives CASSLMGQDNEKLFF.

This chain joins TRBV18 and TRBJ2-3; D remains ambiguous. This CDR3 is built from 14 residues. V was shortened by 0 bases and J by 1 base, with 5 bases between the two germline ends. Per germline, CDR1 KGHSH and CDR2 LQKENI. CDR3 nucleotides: TGTGCCAGCTCACCACCCGTAGGCACAGATACGCAGTATTTT. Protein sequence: CASSPPVGTDTQYF.

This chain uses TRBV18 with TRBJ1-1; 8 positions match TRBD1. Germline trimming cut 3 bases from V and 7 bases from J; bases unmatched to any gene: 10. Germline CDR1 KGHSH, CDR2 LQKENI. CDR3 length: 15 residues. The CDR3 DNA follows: TGTGCCAGCTCACCCGGACAGGGAGTGGGATTTGAAGCTTTCTTT. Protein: CASSPGQGVGFEAFF.

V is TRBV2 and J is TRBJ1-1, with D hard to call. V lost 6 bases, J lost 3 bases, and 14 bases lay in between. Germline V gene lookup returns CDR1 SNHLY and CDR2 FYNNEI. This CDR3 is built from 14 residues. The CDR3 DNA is TGTGCCAGCAGCGGTTCGGGTAATCACACTGAAGCTTTCTTT. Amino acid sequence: CASSGSGNHTEAFF.

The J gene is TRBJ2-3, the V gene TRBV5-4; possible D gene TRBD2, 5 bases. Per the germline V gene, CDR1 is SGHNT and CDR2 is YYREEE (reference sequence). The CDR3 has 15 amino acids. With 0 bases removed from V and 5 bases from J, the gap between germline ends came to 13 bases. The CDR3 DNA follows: TGTGCCAGCAGCTTGGGGGCGGGCCGGGAAGATACGCAGTATTTT. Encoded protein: CASSLGAGREDTQYF.

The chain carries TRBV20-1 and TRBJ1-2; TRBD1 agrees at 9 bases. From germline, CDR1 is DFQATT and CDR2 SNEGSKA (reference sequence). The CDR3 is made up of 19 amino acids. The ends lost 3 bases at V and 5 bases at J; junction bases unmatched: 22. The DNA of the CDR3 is TGCAGTGCTAGTAATATCAAGGGTTTACAGGGGGCAAATTCTTATGGCTACACCTTC. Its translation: CSASNIKGLQGANSYGYTF.

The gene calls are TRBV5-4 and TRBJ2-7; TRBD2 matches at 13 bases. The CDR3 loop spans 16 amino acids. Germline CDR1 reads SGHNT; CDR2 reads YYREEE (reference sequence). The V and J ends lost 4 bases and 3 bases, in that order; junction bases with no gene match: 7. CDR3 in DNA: TGTGCCAGCAGCCCTGGCGGGACTAGCGGGATCTACGAGCAGTACTTC. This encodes CASSPGGTSGIYEQYF.

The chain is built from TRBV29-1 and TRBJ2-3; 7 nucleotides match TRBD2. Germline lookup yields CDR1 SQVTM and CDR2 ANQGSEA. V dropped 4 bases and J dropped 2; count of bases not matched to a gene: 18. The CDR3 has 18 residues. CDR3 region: CSVGRGGSGLGTTDTQYF. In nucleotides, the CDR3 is TGCAGCGTTGGAAGGGGCGGGAGTGGCCTCGGGACCACAGATACGCAGTATTTT.

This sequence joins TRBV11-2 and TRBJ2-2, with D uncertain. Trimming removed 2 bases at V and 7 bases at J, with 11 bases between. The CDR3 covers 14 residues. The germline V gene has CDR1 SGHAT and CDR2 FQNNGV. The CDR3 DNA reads TGTGCCAGCAGCTTAAATCCCCGAGGCGGGGAGCTGTTTTTT. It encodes CASSLNPRGGELFF. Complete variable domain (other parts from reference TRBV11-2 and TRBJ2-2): EAGVAQSPRYKIIEKRQSVAFWCNPISGHATLYWYQQILGQGPKLLIQFQNNGVVDDSQLPKDRFSAERLKGVDSTLKIQPAKLEDSAVYLCASSLNPRGGELFFGEGSRLTVL.

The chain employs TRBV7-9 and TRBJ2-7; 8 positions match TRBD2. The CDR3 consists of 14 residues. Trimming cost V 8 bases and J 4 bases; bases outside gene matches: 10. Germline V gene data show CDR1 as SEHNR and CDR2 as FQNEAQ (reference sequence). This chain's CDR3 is CASRGTAGDYEQYF. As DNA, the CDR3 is TGTGCCAGCCGTGGTACAGCGGGAGATTACGAGCAGTACTTC.

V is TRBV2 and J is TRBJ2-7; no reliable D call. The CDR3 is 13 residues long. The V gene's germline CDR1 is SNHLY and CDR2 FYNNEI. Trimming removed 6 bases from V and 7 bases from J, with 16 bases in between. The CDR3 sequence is CASSQSSGWEQYF. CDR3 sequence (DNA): TGTGCCAGCAGCCAATCGTCCGGGTGGGAGCAGTACTTC.

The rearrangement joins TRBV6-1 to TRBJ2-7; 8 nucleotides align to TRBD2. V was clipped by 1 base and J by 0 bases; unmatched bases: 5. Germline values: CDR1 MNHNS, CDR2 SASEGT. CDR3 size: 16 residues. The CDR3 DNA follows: TGTGCCAGCAGTGAAGGACTAGCGTTGAGCTCCTACGAGCAGTACTTC. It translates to CASSEGLALSSYEQYF.

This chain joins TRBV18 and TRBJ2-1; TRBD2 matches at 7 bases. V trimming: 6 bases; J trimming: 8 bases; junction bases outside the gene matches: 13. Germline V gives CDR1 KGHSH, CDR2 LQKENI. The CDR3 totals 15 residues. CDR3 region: CASSPSAGRHDEQFF. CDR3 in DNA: TGTGCCAGCTCCCCCTCAGCGGGACGGCATGATGAGCAGTTCTTC.

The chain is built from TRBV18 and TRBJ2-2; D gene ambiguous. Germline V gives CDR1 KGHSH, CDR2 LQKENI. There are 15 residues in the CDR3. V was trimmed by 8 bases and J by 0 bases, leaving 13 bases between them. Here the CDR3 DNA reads TGTGCCAGCGCCATTCTGCGGCCGAACACCGGGGAGCTGTTTTTT. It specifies CASAILRPNTGELFF.

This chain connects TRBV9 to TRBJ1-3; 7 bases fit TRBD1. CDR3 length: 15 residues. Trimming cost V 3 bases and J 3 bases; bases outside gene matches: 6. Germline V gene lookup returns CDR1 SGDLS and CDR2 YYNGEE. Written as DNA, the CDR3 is TGTGCCAGCAGCGCCCTGACAGGGTTTGGAAACACCATATATTTT. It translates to CASSALTGFGNTIYF.

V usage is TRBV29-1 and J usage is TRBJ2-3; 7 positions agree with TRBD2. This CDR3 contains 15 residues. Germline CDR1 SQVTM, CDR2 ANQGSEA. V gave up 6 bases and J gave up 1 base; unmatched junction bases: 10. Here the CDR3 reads CSVESLGRGTDTQYF. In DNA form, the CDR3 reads TGCAGCGTCGAATCACTAGGGAGGGGCACAGATACGCAGTATTTT.

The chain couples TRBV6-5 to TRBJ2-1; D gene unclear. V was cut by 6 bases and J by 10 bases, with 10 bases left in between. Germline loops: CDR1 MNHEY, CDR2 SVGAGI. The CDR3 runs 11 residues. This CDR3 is CASSRQAEQFF. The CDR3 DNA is TGTGCCAGCAGCCGCCAGGCGGAGCAGTTCTTC.

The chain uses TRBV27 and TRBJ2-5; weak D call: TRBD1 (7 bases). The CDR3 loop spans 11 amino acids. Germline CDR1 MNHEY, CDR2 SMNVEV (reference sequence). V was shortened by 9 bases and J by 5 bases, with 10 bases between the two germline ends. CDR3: CASSGGETQYF. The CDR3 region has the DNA TGTGCCAGTTCAGGGGGGGAGACCCAGTACTTC.

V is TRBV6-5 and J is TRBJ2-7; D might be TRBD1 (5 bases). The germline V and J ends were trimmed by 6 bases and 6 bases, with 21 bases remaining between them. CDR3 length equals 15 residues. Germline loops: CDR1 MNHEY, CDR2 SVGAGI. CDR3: CASSVHTGKAGEQYF. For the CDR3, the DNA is TGTGCCAGCAGCGTACATACAGGAAAGGCCGGCGAGCAGTACTTC.

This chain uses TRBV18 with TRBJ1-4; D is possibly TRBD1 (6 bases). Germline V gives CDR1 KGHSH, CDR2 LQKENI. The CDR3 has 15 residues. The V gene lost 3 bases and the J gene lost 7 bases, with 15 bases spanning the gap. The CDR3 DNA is TGTGCCAGCTCACCCCGACAGGTTAATGGTGAAAAACTGTTTTTT. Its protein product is CASSPRQVNGEKLFF.

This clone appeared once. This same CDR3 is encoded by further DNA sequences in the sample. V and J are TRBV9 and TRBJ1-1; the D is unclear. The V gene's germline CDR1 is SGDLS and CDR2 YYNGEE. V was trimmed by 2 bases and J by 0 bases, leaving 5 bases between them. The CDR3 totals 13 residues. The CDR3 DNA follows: TGTGCCAGCAGCGTGGCAGTGAACACTGAAGCTTTCTTT. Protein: CASSVAVNTEAFF.

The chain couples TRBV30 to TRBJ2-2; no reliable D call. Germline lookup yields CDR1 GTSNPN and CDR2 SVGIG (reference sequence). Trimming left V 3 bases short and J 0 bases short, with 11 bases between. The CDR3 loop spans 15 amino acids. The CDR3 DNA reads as TGTGCCTGGAGGGGCCTGCGCACGAACACCGGGGAGCTGTTTTTT. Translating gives CAWRGLRTNTGELFF. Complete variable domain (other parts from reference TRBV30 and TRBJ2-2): SQTIHQWPATLVQPVGSPLSLECTVEGTSNPNLYWYRQAAGRGLQLLFYSVGIGQISSEVPQNLSASRPQDRQFILSSKKLLLSDSGFYLCAWRGLRTNTGELFFGEGSRLTVL.